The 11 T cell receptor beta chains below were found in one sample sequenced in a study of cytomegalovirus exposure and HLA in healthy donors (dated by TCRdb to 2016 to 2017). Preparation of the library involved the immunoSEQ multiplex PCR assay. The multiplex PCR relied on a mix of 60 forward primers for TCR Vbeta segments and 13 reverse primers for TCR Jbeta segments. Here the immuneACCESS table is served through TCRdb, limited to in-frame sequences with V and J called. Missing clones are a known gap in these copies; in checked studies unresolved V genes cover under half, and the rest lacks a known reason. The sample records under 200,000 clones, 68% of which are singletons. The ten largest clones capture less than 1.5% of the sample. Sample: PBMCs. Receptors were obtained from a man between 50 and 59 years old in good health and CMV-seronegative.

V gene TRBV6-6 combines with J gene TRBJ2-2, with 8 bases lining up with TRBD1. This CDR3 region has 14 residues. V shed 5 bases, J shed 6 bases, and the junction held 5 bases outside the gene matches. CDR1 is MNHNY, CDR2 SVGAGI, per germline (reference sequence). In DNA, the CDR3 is TGTGCCAGCAGTCGGGGACAGGCGGCCGGGGAGCTGTTTTTT. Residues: CASSRGQAAGELFF.

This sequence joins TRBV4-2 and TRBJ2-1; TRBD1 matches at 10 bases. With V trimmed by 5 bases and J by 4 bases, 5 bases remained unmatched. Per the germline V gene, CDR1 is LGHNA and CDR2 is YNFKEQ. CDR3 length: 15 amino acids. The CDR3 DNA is TGTGCCAGCAGCTCCCGGGACAGGGGTTACAATGAGCAGTTCTTC. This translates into CASSSRDRGYNEQFF.

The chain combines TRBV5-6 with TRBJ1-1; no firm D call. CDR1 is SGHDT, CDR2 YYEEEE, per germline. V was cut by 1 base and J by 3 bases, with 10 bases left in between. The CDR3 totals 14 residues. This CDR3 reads CASSLSFGDTEAFF. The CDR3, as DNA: TGTGCCAGCAGCTTGAGCTTCGGGGACACTGAAGCTTTCTTT.

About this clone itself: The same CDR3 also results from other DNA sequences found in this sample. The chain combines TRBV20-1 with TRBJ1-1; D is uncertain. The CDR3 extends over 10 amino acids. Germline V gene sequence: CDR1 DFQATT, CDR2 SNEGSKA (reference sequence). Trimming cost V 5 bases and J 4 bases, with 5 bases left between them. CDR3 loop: CSASGTEAFF. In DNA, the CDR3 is TGCAGTGCTTCGGGCACTGAAGCTTTCTTT.

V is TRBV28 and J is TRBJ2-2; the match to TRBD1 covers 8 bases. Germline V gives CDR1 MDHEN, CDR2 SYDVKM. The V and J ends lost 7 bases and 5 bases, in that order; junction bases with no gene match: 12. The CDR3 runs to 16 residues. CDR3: CASTTGQGRGTGELFF. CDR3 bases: TGTGCCAGCACTACAGGACAGGGCCGAGGGACCGGGGAGCTGTTTTTT.

CDR3 amino acids: CASSAPGTGSGDSYEQYF. In DNA form, the CDR3 reads TGTGCCAGCAGTGCCCCCGGGACAGGGTCGGGGGATTCCTACGAGCAGTACTTC. The chain is built from TRBV28 and TRBJ2-7, with TRBD1 identical over 9 bases. The J segment lost 1 base and the V segment lost 5 bases, leaving 15 bases of the junction unmatched. The length of the CDR3 is 18 residues. Germline CDR1 MDHEN, CDR2 SYDVKM.

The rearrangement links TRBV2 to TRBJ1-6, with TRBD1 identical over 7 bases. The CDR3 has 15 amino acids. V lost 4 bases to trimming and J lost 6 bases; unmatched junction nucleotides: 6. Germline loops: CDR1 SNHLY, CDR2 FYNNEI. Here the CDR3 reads CASSVARQGNSPLHF. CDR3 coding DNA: TGTGCCAGCAGTGTCGCCAGACAGGGTAATTCACCCCTCCACTTT.

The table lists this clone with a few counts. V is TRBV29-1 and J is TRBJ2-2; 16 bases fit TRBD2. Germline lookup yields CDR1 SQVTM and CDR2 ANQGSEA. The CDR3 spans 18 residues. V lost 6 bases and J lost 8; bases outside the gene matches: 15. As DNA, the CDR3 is TGCAGCGTCGGGGGACTAGCGGGGGGGCTCCAACAGACTGGGGAGCTGTTTTTT. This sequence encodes CSVGGLAGGLQQTGELFF.

Written as DNA, the CDR3 is TGTGCCACCAGCAGAGGGGTGACTAGCTCCTACAATGAGCAGTTCTTC. Its translation: CATSRGVTSSYNEQFF. The chain couples TRBV15 to TRBJ2-1; possible D gene TRBD2, 6 bases. The germline V and J ends were trimmed by 1 base and 0 bases, with 10 bases remaining between them. Germline CDR1 and CDR2: LNHNV and YYDKDF (reference sequence). This CDR3 region has 16 residues. The full variable domain, with the rest looked up from reference TRBV15 and TRBJ2-1, is DAMVIQNPRYQVTQFGKPVTLSCSQTLNHNVMYWYQQKSSQAPKLLFHYYDKDFNNEADTPDNFQSRRPNTSFCFLDIRSPGLGDTAMYLCATSRGVTSSYNEQFFGPGTRLTVL.

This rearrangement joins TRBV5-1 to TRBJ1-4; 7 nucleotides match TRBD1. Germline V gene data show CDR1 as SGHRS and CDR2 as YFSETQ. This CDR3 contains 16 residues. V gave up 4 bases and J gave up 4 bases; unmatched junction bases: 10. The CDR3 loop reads CASSGLPGQINEKLFF. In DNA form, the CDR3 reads TGCGCCAGCAGCGGCTTACCGGGACAGATTAATGAAAAACTGTTTTTT. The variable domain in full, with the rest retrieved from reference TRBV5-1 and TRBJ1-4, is KAGVTQTPRYLIKTRGQQVTLSCSPISGHRSVSWYQQTPGQGLQFLFEYFSETQRNKGNFPGRFSGRQFSNSRSEMNVSTLELGDSALYLCASSGLPGQINEKLFFGSGTQLSVL.

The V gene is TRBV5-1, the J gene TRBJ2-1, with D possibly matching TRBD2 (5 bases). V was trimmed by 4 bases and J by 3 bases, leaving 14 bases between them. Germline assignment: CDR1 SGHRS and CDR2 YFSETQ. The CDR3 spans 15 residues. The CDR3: CASSPGREGYNEQFF. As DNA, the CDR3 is TGCGCCAGCAGCCCTGGACGTGAGGGCTACAATGAGCAGTTCTTC.